A selection of T cell receptor beta chains follows, all from one sample in a study of blood T cell repertoires in COVID-19. The method was immunoSEQ multiplex PCR; TCRdb's version includes in-frame clones alone and lacks a portion of them. In the table there are roughly 230,000 clones, approximately 85% of which are singletons. Material: PBMCs or T cells enriched from blood (not recorded which). The source of these receptors is a woman aged 50 to 60 who had been exposed to COVID-19. Both conserved end residues are part of each CDR3. D genes are given only for firm matches. Where a row states a size, it is once, few, many or the class of an expanded clone; other rows omit it.

j_gene | d_gene | abundance | v_gene | CDR3aa | CDR3nt
TRBJ1-1 | . | . | TRBV6-5 | CASSGHTGNTEAFF | TGTGCCAGCAGCGGACATACAGGGAACACTGAAGCTTTCTTT
TRBJ2-3 | . | once | TRBV7-2 | CASSPQRLAADTQYF | TGTGCCAGCAGCCCACAGCGGTTAGCTGCAGATACGCAGTATTTT
TRBJ1-1 | . | . | TRBV3-1/TRBV3-2 | CASSQPGGGEAFF | TGTGCCAGCAGCCAACCCGGGGGGGGTGAAGCTTTCTTT
TRBJ1-6 | . | . | TRBV7-8 | CATYPSRGGNSPLHF | TGTGCCACCTACCCCAGCCGGGGAGGGAACTCACCCCTCCACTTT
TRBJ2-7 | TRBD2 | . | TRBV9 | CASSPGTSVSYEQYF | TGTGCCAGCAGTCCCGGGACTAGCGTTTCTTACGAGCAGTACTTC
TRBJ2-7 | . | . | TRBV10-3 | CAISEGGTDLYEQYF | TGTGCCATCAGTGAAGGGGGGACAGACTTATACGAGCAGTACTTC
TRBJ2-7 | . | . | TRBV30 | CAWSDGRVNEQYF | TGTGCCTGGAGTGATGGCAGGGTCAACGAGCAGTACTTC
TRBJ1-5 | . | . | TRBV12-3/TRBV12-4 | CASTWTANQPQHF | TGTGCCAGCACCTGGACAGCAAATCAGCCCCAGCATTTT
TRBJ1-1 | . | . | TRBV5-4 | CASSFTGRLSEAFF | TGTGCCAGCAGTTTCACAGGGCGGTTGTCTGAAGCTTTCTTT
TRBJ2-5 | . | many | TRBV7-7 | CASSLVGQGGMETQYF | TGTGCCAGCAGCTTAGTGGGGCAGGGAGGTATGGAGACCCAGTACTTC
TRBJ2-7 | . | . | TRBV5-1 | CASSLYTGVEQYF | TGCGCCAGCAGCTTATACACAGGTGTCGAGCAGTACTTC
TRBJ1-1 | TRBD1 | . | TRBV18 | CASSPSTGSTEAFF | TGTGCCAGCTCACCGTCGACAGGGTCGACTGAAGCTTTCTTT
TRBJ2-1 | TRBD2 | . | TRBV6-4 | CASAGRSGGEQFF | TGTGCCAGCGCGGGGAGGAGCGGGGGAGAGCAGTTCTTC
TRBJ2-1 | TRBD1 | . | TRBV4-2 | CASSQASGQGAGEQFF | TGTGCCAGCAGCCAAGCCTCGGGACAGGGGGCTGGGGAGCAGTTCTTC
TRBJ2-3 | . | . | TRBV27 | CASSPWDSTDTQYF | TGTGCCAGCAGTCCATGGGACTCCACAGATACGCAGTATTTT
TRBJ2-3 | TRBD1 | . | TRBV6-2/TRBV6-3 | CASSYGTGKRTDTQYF | TGTGCCAGCAGTTACGGGACAGGAAAGCGCACAGATACGCAGTATTTT
TRBJ1-1 | . | . | TRBV28 | CASSRAGRVEAFF | TGTGCCAGCAGCCGGGCGGGGAGGGTTGAAGCTTTCTTT
TRBJ2-7 | . | . | TRBV19 | CASSSQMGQGVSEQYF | TGTGCCAGTAGTTCTCAAATGGGACAAGGGGTCTCCGAGCAGTACTTC
TRBJ1-1 | TRBD1 | . | TRBV10-3 | CASRDRNTEAFF | TGTGCCTCCCGGGACAGGAACACTGAAGCTTTCTTT
TRBJ1-2 | TRBD1 | few | TRBV6-5 | CASSPGQGARGYTF | TGTGCCAGCAGCCCGGGACAGGGGGCGCGGGGCTACACCTTC
TRBJ2-1 | . | . | TRBV11-2 | CASSLERAPYNEQFF | TGTGCCAGCAGCTTAGAGAGGGCCCCCTACAATGAGCAGTTCTTC
TRBJ1-3 | . | . | TRBV6-4 | CASLMGNTIYF | TGTGCCAGCTTAATGGGAAACACCATATATTTT
TRBJ2-2 | TRBD2 | . | TRBV18 | CASSPIVAGGPNTGELFF | TGTGCCAGCTCACCGATAGTAGCGGGGGGCCCGAACACCGGGGAGCTGTTTTTT
TRBJ2-1 | . | once | TRBV30 | CAWSVSGLEQFF | TGTGCCTGGAGTGTGTCAGGACTTGAGCAGTTCTTC
TRBJ2-3 | . | . | TRBV7-8 | CASSARDRVGTDTQYF | TGTGCCAGCAGCGCCAGGGATCGGGTCGGCACAGATACGCAGTATTTT
TRBJ2-3 | TRBD2 | . | TRBV30 | CAWSVLASGGADTQYF | TGTGCCTGGAGTGTACTGGCTAGCGGGGGGGCAGATACGCAGTATTTT
TRBJ2-1 | TRBD1 | . | TRBV27 | CASARDSYNEQFF | TGTGCCAGCGCCAGGGACAGCTACAATGAGCAGTTCTTC
TRBJ2-1 | TRBD1 | once | TRBV28 | CASSLSGRGRGEQFF | TGTGCCAGCAGTTTAAGCGGCAGGGGGCGCGGTGAGCAGTTCTTC
TRBJ1-2 | . | once | TRBV4-1 | CASSQESGFYGYTF | TGCGCCAGCAGCCAAGAGTCGGGTTTTTATGGCTACACCTTC
TRBJ1-1 | . | . | TRBV3-1/TRBV3-2 | CASSQDQGRGAFF | TGTGCCAGCAGCCAAGATCAGGGGAGGGGGGCTTTCTTT
TRBJ2-4 | . | . | TRBV5-1 | CASSLESTGTKNIQYF | TGCGCCAGCAGCTTGGAAAGCACAGGGACCAAAAACATTCAGTACTTC
TRBJ1-1 | TRBD1 | . | TRBV6-5 | CASSYRDRAKGAFF | TGTGCCAGCAGTTACCGCGACAGGGCGAAGGGAGCTTTCTTT
TRBJ1-4 | . | . | TRBV2 | CASRLDSATNEKLFF | TGTGCCAGCAGGCTAGACAGCGCAACTAATGAAAAACTGTTTTTT
TRBJ2-5 | TRBD2 | . | TRBV2 | CASSEPSGLKETQYF | TGTGCCAGCAGTGAACCTAGCGGGTTAAAAGAGACCCAGTACTTC
TRBJ1-4 | . | . | TRBV4-1 | CASSQSGATPNEKLFF | TGCGCCAGCAGCCAGTCAGGGGCAACACCTAATGAAAAACTGTTTTTT
TRBJ2-2 | TRBD2 | . | TRBV18 | CASLEERGNTGELFF | TGTGCCAGCTTAGAAGAGCGGGGGAACACCGGGGAGCTGTTTTTT
TRBJ1-2 | . | . | TRBV7-2 | CASRRGGANYGYTF | TGTGCCAGCAGAAGAGGGGGAGCTAACTATGGCTACACCTTC
TRBJ2-5 | TRBD1 | . | TRBV19 | CASRHRGEETQYF | TGTGCCAGTAGGCACAGGGGGGAAGAGACCCAGTACTTC
TRBJ1-1 | . | . | TRBV7-9 | CASSRSAGYRTGQYTEAFF | TGTGCCAGCAGCCGATCCGCTGGGTACCGTACAGGACAGTACACTGAAGCTTTCTTT
TRBJ2-3 | . | once | TRBV19 | CASTPRTSSSTDTQYF | TGTGCCAGTACCCCACGTACTTCTTCTAGCACAGATACGCAGTATTTT
TRBJ1-1 | TRBD1 | . | TRBV28 | CASSPTTGWTEAFF | TGTGCCAGCAGCCCGACGACAGGGTGGACTGAAGCTTTCTTT
TRBJ1-2 | TRBD1 | . | TRBV7-2 | CASSLAVGQTNYGYTF | TGTGCCAGCAGCTTAGCGGTGGGACAGACAAACTATGGCTACACCTTC
TRBJ1-6 | TRBD1 | . | TRBV5-5 | CASSWDRPDSPLHF | TGTGCCAGCAGCTGGGACAGACCCGATTCACCCCTCCACTTT
TRBJ1-5 | . | few | TRBV28 | CASSAPGGGGNQPQHF | TGTGCCAGCAGTGCCCCCGGGGGAGGAGGCAATCAGCCCCAGCATTTT